Only one count was recorded for the clone carrying this T cell receptor (beta chain). The antigen is not known. Germline V gene data show CDR1 as SNHLY and CDR2 as FYNNEI. The CDR3 runs 16 residues. V gave up 4 bases and J gave up 2 bases, with 15 bases separating them. TCRdb's table, derived via immunoSEQ multiplex PCR, lists solely in-frame clones and lacks some. Of roughly 700,000 clones listed, 80% to 90% are singletons. This entry is derived from a study of Ad26.COV2.S vaccination and SARS-CoV-2 variants. Overall study context: Intramuscularly, Ad26.COV2.S was given either once or twice, 56 days apart.

The treatment denotes: roughly 18 received Ad26.COV2.S at low or high dose, single or two shots; five or six received placebo; per-sample allocation not given. Specimen acquisition occurred on day 63 following the initial vaccine or placebo injection. The donor's status was that of an adult aged 18-55 years in Boston. Study outcomes and limitations: Across vaccine and placebo recipients, the breadth of non-spike TCRs was similar.

This specimen consisted of peripheral blood, obtained in a trial of Ad26.COV2.S vaccine versus placebo. The chain is built from TRBV2 and TRBJ1-5; D not resolved. This clonotype originated in a person aged 18-65 years who received the Ad26.COV2.S COVID-19 vaccine or a placebo. CDR3 amino acids: CASSVVRPSGNQPQHF. The CDR3 DNA follows: TGTGCCAGCAGTGTGGTGAGGCCCTCGGGCAATCAGCCCCAGCATTTT.